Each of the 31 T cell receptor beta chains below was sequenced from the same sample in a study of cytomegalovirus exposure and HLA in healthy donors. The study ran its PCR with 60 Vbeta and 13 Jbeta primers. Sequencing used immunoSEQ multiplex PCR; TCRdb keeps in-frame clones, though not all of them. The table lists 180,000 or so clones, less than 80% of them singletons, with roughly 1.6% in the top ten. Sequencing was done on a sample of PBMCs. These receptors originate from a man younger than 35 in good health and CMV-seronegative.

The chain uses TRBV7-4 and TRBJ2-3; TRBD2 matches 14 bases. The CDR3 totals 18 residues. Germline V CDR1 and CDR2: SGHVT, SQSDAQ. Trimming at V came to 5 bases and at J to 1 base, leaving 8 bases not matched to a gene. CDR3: CASSAFGGLAGGTDTQYF. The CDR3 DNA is TGTGCCAGCAGCGCCTTTGGGGGACTAGCGGGAGGCACAGATACGCAGTATTTT. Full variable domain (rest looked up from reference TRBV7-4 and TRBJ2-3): GAGVSQSPRYKVAKRGRDVALRCDSISGHVTLYWYRQTLGQGSEVLTYSQSDAQRDKSGRPSGRFSAERPERSVSTLKIQRTEQGDSAVYLCASSAFGGLAGGTDTQYFGPGTRLTVL.

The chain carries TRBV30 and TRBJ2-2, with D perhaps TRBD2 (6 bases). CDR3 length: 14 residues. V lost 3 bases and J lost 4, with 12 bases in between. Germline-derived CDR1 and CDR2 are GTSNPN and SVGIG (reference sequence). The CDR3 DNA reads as TGTGCCTGGAGGAGCGGGTTCGGCACCGGGGAGCTGTTTTTT. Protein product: CAWRSGFGTGELFF.

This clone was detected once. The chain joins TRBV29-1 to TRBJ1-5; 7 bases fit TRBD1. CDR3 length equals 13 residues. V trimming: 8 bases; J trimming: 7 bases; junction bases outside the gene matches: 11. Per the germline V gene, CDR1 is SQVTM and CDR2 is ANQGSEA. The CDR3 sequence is CSTGQVVGQPQHF. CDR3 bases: TGCAGCACTGGACAGGTGGTCGGGCAGCCCCAGCATTTT. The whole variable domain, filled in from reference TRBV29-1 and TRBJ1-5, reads SAVISQKPSRDICQRGTSLTIQCQVDSQVTMMFWYRQQPGQSLTLIATANQGSEATYESGFVIDKFPISRPNLTFSTLTVSNMSPEDSSIYLCSTGQVVGQPQHFGDGTRLSIL.

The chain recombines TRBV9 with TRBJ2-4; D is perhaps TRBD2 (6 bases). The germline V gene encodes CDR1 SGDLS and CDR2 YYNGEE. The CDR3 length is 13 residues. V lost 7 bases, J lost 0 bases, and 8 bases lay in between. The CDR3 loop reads CASGGLAKNIQYF. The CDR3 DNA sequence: TGTGCCAGCGGGGGACTAGCCAAAAACATTCAGTACTTC.

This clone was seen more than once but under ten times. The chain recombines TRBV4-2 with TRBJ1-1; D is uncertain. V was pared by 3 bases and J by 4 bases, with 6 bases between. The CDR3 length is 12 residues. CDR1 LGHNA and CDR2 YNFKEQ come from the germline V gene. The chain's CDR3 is CASSHRGTEAFF. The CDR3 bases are TGTGCCAGCAGCCATCGGGGCACTGAAGCTTTCTTT.

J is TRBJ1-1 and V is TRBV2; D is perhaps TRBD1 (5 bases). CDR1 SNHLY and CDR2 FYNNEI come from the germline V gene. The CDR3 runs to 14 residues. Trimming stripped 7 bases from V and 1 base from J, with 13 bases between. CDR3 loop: CASTTQGGNTEAFF. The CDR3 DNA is TGTGCCAGCACCACTCAGGGTGGGAACACTGAAGCTTTCTTT.

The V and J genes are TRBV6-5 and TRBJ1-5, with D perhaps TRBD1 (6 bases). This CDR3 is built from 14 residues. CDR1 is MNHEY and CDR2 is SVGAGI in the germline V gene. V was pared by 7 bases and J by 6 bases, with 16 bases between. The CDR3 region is CASKGPGEFQPQHF. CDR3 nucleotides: TGTGCCAGCAAGGGACCAGGGGAGTTTCAGCCCCAGCATTTT.

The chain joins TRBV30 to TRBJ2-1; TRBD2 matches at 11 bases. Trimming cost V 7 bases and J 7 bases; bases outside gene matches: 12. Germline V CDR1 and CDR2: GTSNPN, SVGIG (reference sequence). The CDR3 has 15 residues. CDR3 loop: CAFHLAGGLGNEQFF. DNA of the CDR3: TGTGCCTTCCACTTAGCGGGGGGGCTGGGGAATGAGCAGTTCTTC.

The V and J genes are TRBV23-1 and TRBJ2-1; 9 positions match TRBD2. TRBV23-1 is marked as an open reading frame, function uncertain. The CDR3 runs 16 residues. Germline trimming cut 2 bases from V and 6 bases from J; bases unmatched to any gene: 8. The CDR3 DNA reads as TGCGCCAGCAGTCAACCGCCTAGCGGGGCCATCAATGAGCAGTTCTTC. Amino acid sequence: CASSQPPSGAINEQFF.

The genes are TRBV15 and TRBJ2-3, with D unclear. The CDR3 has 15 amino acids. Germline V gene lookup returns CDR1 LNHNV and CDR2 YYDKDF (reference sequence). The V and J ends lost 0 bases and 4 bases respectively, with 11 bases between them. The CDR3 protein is CATSRDLRWSDTQYF. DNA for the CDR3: TGTGCCACCAGCAGAGATCTCCGGTGGTCAGATACGCAGTATTTT.

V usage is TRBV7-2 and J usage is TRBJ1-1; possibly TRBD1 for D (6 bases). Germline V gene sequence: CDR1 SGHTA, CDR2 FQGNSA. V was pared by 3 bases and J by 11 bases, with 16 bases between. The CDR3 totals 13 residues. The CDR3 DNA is TGTGCCAGCAGCTTCGGTGGGACAACCGAGGCTTTCTTT. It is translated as CASSFGGTTEAFF.

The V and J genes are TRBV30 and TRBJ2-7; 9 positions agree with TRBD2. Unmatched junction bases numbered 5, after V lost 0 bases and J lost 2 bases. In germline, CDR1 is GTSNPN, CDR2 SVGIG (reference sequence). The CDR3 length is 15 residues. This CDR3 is CAWSVSPSGAYEQYF. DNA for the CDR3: TGTGCCTGGAGTGTATCCCCTAGCGGGGCCTACGAGCAGTACTTC.

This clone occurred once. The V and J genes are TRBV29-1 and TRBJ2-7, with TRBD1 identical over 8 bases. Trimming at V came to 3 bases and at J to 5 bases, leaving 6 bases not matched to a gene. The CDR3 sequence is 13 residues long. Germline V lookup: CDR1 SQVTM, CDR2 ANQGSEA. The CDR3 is CSVDLTGAHEQYF. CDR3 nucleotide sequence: TGCAGCGTTGATTTGACAGGGGCCCACGAGCAGTACTTC.

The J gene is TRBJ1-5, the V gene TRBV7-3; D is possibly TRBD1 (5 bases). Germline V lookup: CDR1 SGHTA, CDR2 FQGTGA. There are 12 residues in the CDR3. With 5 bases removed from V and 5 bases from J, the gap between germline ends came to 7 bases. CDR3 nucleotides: TGTGCCAGCAGCGTACAGGATCAGCCCCAGCATTTT. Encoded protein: CASSVQDQPQHF.

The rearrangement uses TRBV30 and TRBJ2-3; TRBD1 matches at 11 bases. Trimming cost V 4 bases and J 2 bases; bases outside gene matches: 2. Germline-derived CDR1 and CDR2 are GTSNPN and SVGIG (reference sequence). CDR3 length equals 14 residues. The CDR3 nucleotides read TGTGCCTGGAACGGACAGGGGGCCACAGATACGCAGTATTTT. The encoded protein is CAWNGQGATDTQYF.

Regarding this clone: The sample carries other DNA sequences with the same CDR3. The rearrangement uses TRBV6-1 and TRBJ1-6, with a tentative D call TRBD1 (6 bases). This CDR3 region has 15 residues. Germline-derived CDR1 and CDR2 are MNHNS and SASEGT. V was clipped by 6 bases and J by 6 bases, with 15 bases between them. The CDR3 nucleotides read TGTGCCAGCAGCGTGGACCAGGGGCGTAATTCACCCCTCCACTTT. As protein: CASSVDQGRNSPLHF.

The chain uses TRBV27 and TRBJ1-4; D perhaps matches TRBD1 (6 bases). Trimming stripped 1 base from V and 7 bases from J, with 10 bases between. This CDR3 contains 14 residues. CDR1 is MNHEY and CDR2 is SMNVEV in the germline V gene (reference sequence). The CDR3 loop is CASSLLQGGEKLFF. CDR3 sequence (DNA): TGTGCCAGCAGTTTATTACAGGGCGGTGAAAAACTGTTTTTT.

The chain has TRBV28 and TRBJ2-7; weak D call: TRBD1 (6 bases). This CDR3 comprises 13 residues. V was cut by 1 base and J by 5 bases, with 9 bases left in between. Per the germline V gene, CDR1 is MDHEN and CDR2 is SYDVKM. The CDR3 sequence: CASSLLRGNEQYF. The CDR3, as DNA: TGTGCCAGCAGTTTATTAAGGGGGAACGAGCAGTACTTC.

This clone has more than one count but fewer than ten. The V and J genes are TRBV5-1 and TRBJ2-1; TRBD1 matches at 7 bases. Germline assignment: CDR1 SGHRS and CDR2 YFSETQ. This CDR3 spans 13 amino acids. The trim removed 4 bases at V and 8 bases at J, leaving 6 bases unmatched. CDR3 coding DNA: TGCGCCAGCAGCATACAGGGGAGCGATGAGCAGTTCTTC. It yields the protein CASSIQGSDEQFF. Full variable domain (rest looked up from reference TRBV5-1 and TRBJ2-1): KAGVTQTPRYLIKTRGQQVTLSCSPISGHRSVSWYQQTPGQGLQFLFEYFSETQRNKGNFPGRFSGRQFSNSRSEMNVSTLELGDSALYLCASSIQGSDEQFFGPGTRLTVL.

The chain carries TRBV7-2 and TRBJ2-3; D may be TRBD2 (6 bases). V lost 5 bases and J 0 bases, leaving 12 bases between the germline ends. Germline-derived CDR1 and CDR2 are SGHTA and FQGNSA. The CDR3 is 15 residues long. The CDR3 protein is CASSHSGGSTDTQYF. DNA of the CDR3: TGTGCCAGCAGCCATAGTGGGGGGAGCACAGATACGCAGTATTTT.

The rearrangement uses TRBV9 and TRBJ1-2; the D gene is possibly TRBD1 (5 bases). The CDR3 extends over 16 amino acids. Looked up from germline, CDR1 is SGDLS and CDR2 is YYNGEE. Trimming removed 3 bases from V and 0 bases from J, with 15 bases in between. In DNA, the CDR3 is TGTGCCAGCAGCGCCGGGACCGGGGGAACTAACTATGGCTACACCTTC. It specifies CASSAGTGGTNYGYTF. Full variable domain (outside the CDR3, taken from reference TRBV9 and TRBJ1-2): DSGVTQTPKHLITATGQRVTLRCSPRSGDLSVYWYQQSLDQGLQFLIQYYNGEERAKGNILERFSAQQFPDLHSELNLSSLELGDSALYFCASSAGTGGTNYGYTFGSGTRLTVV.

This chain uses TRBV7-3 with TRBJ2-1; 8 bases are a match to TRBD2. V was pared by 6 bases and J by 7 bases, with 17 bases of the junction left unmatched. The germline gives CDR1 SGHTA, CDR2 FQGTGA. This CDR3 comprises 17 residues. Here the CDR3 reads CASSSDSGRGGGNEQFF. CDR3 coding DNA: TGTGCCAGCAGTTCGGACAGCGGGAGAGGAGGGGGGAATGAGCAGTTCTTC.

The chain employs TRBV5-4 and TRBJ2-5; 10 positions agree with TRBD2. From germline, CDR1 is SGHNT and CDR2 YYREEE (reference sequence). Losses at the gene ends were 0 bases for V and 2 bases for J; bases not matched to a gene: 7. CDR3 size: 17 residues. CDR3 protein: CASSLAGVSGGQETQYF. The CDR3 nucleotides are TGTGCCAGCAGCTTGGCCGGGGTTAGCGGGGGGCAAGAGACCCAGTACTTC.

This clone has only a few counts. The DNA of the CDR3 is TGTGCCAGCAGTCGAACCCGCGGGAATTCACCCCTCCACTTT. The encoded protein is CASSRTRGNSPLHF. V usage is TRBV2 and J usage is TRBJ1-6; D unresolved. The CDR3 loop spans 14 amino acids. V gave up 5 bases and J gave up 7 bases, with 12 bases separating them. Germline CDR1 reads SNHLY; CDR2 reads FYNNEI.

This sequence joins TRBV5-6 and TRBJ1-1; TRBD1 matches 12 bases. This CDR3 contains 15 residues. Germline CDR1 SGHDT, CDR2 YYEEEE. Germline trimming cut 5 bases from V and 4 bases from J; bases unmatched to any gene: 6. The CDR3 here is CASSRDRGLTTEAFF. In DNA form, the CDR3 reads TGTGCCAGCAGTCGGGACAGGGGGCTGACCACTGAAGCTTTCTTT.

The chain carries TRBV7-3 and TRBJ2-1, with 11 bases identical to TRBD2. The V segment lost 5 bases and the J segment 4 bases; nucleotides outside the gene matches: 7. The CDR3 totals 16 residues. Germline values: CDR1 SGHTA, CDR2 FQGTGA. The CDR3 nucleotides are TGTGCCAGCAGCCCTGATCTAGCGGGAGGTTACAATGAGCAGTTCTTC. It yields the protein CASSPDLAGGYNEQFF.

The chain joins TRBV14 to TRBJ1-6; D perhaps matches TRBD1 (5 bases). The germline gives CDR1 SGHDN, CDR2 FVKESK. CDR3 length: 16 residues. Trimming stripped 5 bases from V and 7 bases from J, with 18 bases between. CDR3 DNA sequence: TGTGCCAGCAGCTCGCGCTCGGGGGTCGGCAATTCACCCCTCCACTTT. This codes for CASSSRSGVGNSPLHF.

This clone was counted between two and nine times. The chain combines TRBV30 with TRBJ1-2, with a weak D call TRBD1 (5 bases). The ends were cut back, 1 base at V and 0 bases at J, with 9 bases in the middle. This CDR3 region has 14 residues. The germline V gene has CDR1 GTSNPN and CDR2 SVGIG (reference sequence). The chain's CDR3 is CAWSGARANYGYTF. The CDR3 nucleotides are TGTGCCTGGAGTGGCGCCAGGGCTAACTATGGCTACACCTTC.

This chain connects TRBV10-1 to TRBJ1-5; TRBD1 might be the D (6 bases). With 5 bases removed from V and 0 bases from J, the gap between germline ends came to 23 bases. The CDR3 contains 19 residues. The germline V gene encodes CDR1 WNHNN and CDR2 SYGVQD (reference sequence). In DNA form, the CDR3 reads TGCGCCAGCAGTTCATGGGGGCGAGAACAGGTCCTTAGCAATCAGCCCCAGCATTTT. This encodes CASSSWGREQVLSNQPQHF.

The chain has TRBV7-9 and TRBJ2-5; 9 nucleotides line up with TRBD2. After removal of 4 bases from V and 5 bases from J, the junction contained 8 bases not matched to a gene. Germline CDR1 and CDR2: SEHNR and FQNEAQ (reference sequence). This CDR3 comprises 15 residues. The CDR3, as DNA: TGTGCCAGCAGCTCTTCTAGCGGGATAATGGAGACCCAGTACTTC. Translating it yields CASSSSSGIMETQYF. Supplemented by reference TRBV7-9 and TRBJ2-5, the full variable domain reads DTGVSQNPRHKITKRGQNVTFRCDPISEHNRLYWYRQTLGQGPEFLTYFQNEAQLEKSRLLSDRFSAERPKGSFSTLEIQRTEQGDSAMYLCASSSSSGIMETQYFGPGTRLLVL.

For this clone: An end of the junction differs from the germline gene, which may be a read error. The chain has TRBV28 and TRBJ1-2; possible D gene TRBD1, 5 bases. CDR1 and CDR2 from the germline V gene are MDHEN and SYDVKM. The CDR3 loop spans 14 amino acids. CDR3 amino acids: CASSDSGTNYGYPF. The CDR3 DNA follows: TGTGCCAGCAGTGACAGTGGAACTAACTATGGCTACCCCTTC.